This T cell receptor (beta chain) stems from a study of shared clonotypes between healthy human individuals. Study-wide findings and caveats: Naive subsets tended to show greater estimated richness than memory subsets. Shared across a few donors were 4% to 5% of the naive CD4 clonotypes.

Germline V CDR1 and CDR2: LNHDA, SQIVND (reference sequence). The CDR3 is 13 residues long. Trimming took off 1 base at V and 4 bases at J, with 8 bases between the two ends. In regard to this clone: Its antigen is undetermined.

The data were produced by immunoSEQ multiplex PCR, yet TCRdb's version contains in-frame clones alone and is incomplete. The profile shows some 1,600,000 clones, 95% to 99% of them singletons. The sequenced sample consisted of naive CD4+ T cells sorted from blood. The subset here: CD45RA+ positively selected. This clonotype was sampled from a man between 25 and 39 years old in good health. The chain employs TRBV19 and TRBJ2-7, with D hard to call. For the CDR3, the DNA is TGTGCCAGTAGTATAGGATTCGCATACGAGCAGTACTTC. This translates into CASSIGFAYEQYF.